This T cell receptor beta chain was identified during a study of blood T cell repertoires in COVID-19. V was clipped by 11 bases and J by 5 bases, with 13 bases between them. CDR3 size: 13 residues. Germline V CDR1 and CDR2: SNHLY, FYNNEI. Profiling relied on immunoSEQ multiplex PCR, and the TCRdb table lists in-frame clones only, not all of them. Seen here are about 240,000 clones, 80% to 90% observed once, and the top ten hold 4.7%. Sequencing was carried out using peripheral blood. The chain recombines TRBV2 with TRBJ1-6, with a possible D match to TRBD1 (5 bases). The receptor comes from a woman aged 70-85 years with acute or convalescent COVID-19. This chain's CDR3 is CAGTQGNNSPLHF. DNA for the CDR3: TGTGCCGGAACCCAGGGAAATAATTCACCCCTCCACTTT.